Below are 24 T cell receptor beta chains sequenced from a single sample in a study of blood T cells in healthy people across ages. It was with a sample-barcoded 5' primer and a J-beta primer mix that a second PCR of about 7 to 12 cycles was run. TCRdb re-analysed the 5' RACE reads in MiXCR, keeping a single row per CDR3 protein. Among about 1,800,000 distinct CDR3 sequences listed, roughly 28% were seen once. Sequenced: blood. These receptors all come from a woman aged 25 to 39 in good health.

In its sample, this clonotype was seen a few times. V usage is TRBV15 and J usage is TRBJ2-6; D remains ambiguous. This CDR3 spans 15 amino acids. From germline, CDR1 is LNHNV and CDR2 YYDKDF (reference sequence). Trimming removed 1 base from V and 0 bases from J, with 4 bases in between. For the CDR3, the DNA is TGTGCCACCAGCAGAGGATTCTCTGGGGCCAACGTCCTGACTTTC. Translated, it gives CATSRGFSGANVLTF. The variable domain in full, completed from reference TRBV15 and TRBJ2-6, reads DAMVIQNPRYQVTQFGKPVTLSCSQTLNHNVMYWYQQKSSQAPKLLFHYYDKDFNNEADTPDNFQSRRPNTSFCFLDIRSPGLGDTAMYLCATSRGFSGANVLTFGAGSRLTVL.

This clonotype showed up just a few times. The chain recombines TRBV10-2 with TRBJ2-1, with a weak D call TRBD1 (6 bases). The V gene's germline CDR1 is WSHSY and CDR2 SAAADI. V lost 1 base and J 9 bases, leaving 13 bases between the germline ends. The CDR3 totals 14 residues. The CDR3 spells CASSELGAAVEQFF. The CDR3 DNA sequence: TGCGCCAGCAGTGAGTTGGGGGCAGCCGTTGAGCAGTTCTTC.

This clonotype occurred many times. This rearrangement joins TRBV4-3 to TRBJ1-1, with D possibly being TRBD1 (5 bases). This CDR3 contains 16 residues. The germline gives CDR1 LGHNA, CDR2 YSLEER. V was cut by 4 bases and J by 0 bases, with 15 bases left in between. Here the CDR3 DNA reads TGCGCCAGCAGCCCACGACAAGGGGCCGTGAACACTGAAGCTTTCTTT. Its protein is CASSPRQGAVNTEAFF.

A few counts support this clonotype. The junction does not match germline at one end; this may be a read error. V and J are TRBV12-3 or TRBV12-4 and TRBJ2-3, with D possibly being TRBD1 or TRBD2 (5 bases each). The CDR3 extends over 15 amino acids. CDR3 amino acids: CANSFIGTDTDTQYF. CDR3 DNA: TGTGCCAACAGTTTTATCGGGACCGACACAGATACGCAGTATTTT.

This clonotype appeared a few times. The rearrangement joins TRBV11-3 to TRBJ2-1; no clear D gene. With 0 bases removed from V and 9 bases from J, the gap between germline ends came to 9 bases. The CDR3 loop spans 13 amino acids. Germline CDR1 reads SGHNT; CDR2 reads YENEEA. CDR3 in amino acids: CASSLDPGREQFF. DNA of the CDR3: TGTGCCAGCAGCTTAGATCCAGGCCGTGAGCAGTTCTTC.

The chain uses TRBV20-1 and TRBJ1-2; no clear D gene. There are 11 residues in the CDR3. Trimming cost V 1 base and J 4 bases, with 4 bases left between them. CDR1 DFQATT and CDR2 SNEGSKA come from the germline V gene (reference sequence). In DNA, the CDR3 is TGCAGTGCTAGAGCCAGCTATGGCTACACCTTC. Its translation is CSARASYGYTF.

This clonotype was seen more than once but under ten times. V gene TRBV14 combines with J gene TRBJ2-7, with TRBD2 as a possible D gene (5 bases). Germline CDR1 is SGHDN and CDR2 is FVKESK. The CDR3 is 14 residues long. V was cut by 0 bases and J by 9 bases, with 15 bases left in between. As DNA, the CDR3 is TGTGCCAGCAGCCAAGATCGTGGACTCTCGGGGCAGTACTTC. This gives the protein CASSQDRGLSGQYF.

The V gene is TRBV13, the J gene TRBJ2-1, with 10 bases lining up with TRBD2. The germline V gene encodes CDR1 PRHDT and CDR2 FYEKMQ (reference sequence). The CDR3 loop spans 16 amino acids. Trimming cost V 5 bases and J 7 bases; bases outside gene matches: 11. The CDR3 loop reads CASSPSVAGGRNEQFF. CDR3 nucleotides: TGTGCCAGCAGCCCCTCCGTAGCGGGAGGTAGGAATGAGCAGTTCTTC.

This clonotype has just a few counts. The chain is built from TRBV28 and TRBJ2-2; D possibly matches TRBD1 or TRBD2 (7 bases each). CDR1 MDHEN and CDR2 SYDVKM come from the germline V gene. The CDR3 runs 15 residues. Trimming stripped 6 bases from V and 5 bases from J, with 16 bases between. The CDR3 nucleotides are TGTGCCAGCAGGGGAGGGGGCGCAGGGACCGGGGAGCTGTTTTTT. Translating gives CASRGGGAGTGELFF.

This clonotype was recorded many times. This chain links TRBV7-3 with TRBJ2-3; TRBD2 is a possible D gene (6 bases). Deletions cut 2 bases from V and 5 bases from J, with 11 bases between. CDR1 and CDR2 from the germline V gene are SGHTA and FQGTGA. The CDR3 is 14 residues long. The CDR3 DNA reads TGTGCCAGCAGCTTAGACTCGCGGGGAGATACGCAGTATTTT. Amino acid sequence: CASSLDSRGDTQYF.

As concerns this clonotype: An end of the junction does not agree with germline; a read error may underlie this. The rearrangement joins TRBV2 to TRBJ1-5; D is uncertain. The germline V gene has CDR1 SNHLY and CDR2 FYNNEI. CDR3 size: 13 residues. CDR3 in amino acids: CAGRETGNQPQHF. The CDR3 DNA reads as TGTGCCGGCAGAGAGACGGGCAATCAGCCCCAGCATTTT.

This chain joins TRBV3-1 and TRBJ1-1; D possibly corresponds to TRBD1 (5 bases). Germline V gene data show CDR1 as LGHDT and CDR2 as YNNKEL (reference sequence). V lost 1 base and J 8 bases, leaving 14 bases between the germline ends. There are 14 residues in the CDR3. DNA for the CDR3: TGTGCCAGCAGCCAAGTTTCGTTGACAGAAGAAGCTTTCTTT. It yields the protein CASSQVSLTEEAFF.

Worth noting for this clonotype: A single base separates this from a much larger clone, so it may be a read error. The CDR3 sequence: CSAARQGAGDEQFF. The CDR3 bases are TGCAGTGCTGCCCGACAGGGGGCCGGCGATGAGCAGTTCTTC. The chain employs TRBV20-1 and TRBJ2-1; 10 bases align to TRBD1. V lost 5 bases, J lost 8 bases, and 9 bases stayed unmatched. Germline lookup yields CDR1 DFQATT and CDR2 SNEGSKA (reference sequence). This CDR3 is 14 amino acids long.

Ten or more counts support this clonotype. The chain has TRBV4-3 and TRBJ2-3, with 11 bases aligning to TRBD2. V was pared by 2 bases and J by 1 base, with 5 bases of the junction left unmatched. From germline, CDR1 is LGHNA and CDR2 YSLEER. There are 17 residues in the CDR3. The CDR3 nucleotides read TGCGCCAGCAGCCAATCCTCGGGACTAGCGGGCACAGATACGCAGTATTTT. Translated: CASSQSSGLAGTDTQYF.

The sample holds a few counts of this clonotype. This chain joins TRBV6-5 and TRBJ2-1; 9 bases are a match to TRBD2. The V segment lost 1 base and the J segment 0 bases; nucleotides outside the gene matches: 7. The length of the CDR3 is 18 residues. Germline V gives CDR1 MNHEY, CDR2 SVGAGI. CDR3 sequence (DNA): TGTGCCAGCAGTTACTTGCGGGAGGGGAAAAGCTCCTACAATGAGCAGTTCTTC. It codes for CASSYLREGKSSYNEQFF.

This clonotype was observed many times. The V and J genes are TRBV6-5 and TRBJ2-7; 7 bases match TRBD1. V shed 2 bases, J shed 0 bases, and the junction held 1 base outside the gene matches. This CDR3 contains 14 residues. Germline V gene lookup returns CDR1 MNHEY and CDR2 SVGAGI. The CDR3 bases are TGTGCCAGCAGTTACGACAGGGCCTCCTACGAGCAGTACTTC. Translating it yields CASSYDRASYEQYF.

In regard to this clonotype: A much larger clone lies one base from this, so it may be a read error. The genes are TRBV10-3 and TRBJ2-4; a weak D match, TRBD2 (6 bases). V was pared by 10 bases and J by 13 bases, with 23 bases between. The CDR3 length is 13 residues. Germline loops: CDR1 ENHRY, CDR2 SYGVKD. Written as DNA, the CDR3 is TGTGCCACCCAGTGGGGGGAGTACAATGAGCAGTACTTC. Amino acid sequence: CATQWGEYNEQYF.

For this clonotype: One base away lies a much larger clone, so this may be a sequencing read error. The chain employs TRBV29-1 and TRBJ2-1; 8 positions match TRBD1. The end of the DNA fits TRBJ2-7 better, so the J call may be wrong. CDR3 length: 13 amino acids. Germline V lookup: CDR1 SQVTM, CDR2 ANQGSEA. CDR3 amino acids: CSALGQEALEQYF. CDR3 DNA: TGCAGCGCCCTGGGACAGGAGGCTCTTGAGCAGTACTTC.

The rearrangement links TRBV19 to TRBJ1-3; D is uncertain. The CDR3 extends over 12 amino acids. V lost 9 bases and J 4 bases, leaving 10 bases between the germline ends. Germline lookup yields CDR1 LNHDA and CDR2 SQIVND (reference sequence). The CDR3 region has the DNA TGTGCCAGCGCCTCGGGAGGAAACACCATATATTTT. This encodes CASASGGNTIYF.

The chain carries TRBV12-3 or TRBV12-4 and TRBJ1-3; TRBD1 matches 8 bases. V gave up 6 bases and J gave up 4 bases; unmatched junction bases: 8. The CDR3 has 15 residues. The CDR3 sequence is CASSPGTGWGNTIYF. DNA of the CDR3: TGTGCCAGCAGCCCAGGGACAGGCTGGGGAAACACCATATATTTT.

This clonotype was observed a handful of times. A much larger clone sits a single nucleotide away, making a read error possible. The chain has TRBV7-2 and TRBJ2-7; D is unclear. The end of the DNA is better explained by TRBJ2-4, so the J call may be wrong. The CDR3 spans 14 residues. The V gene's germline CDR1 is SGHTA and CDR2 FQGNSA. This chain's CDR3 is CASSLRWAQSIQYF. Here the CDR3 DNA reads TGTGCCAGCAGCTTAAGATGGGCCCAGAGCATTCAGTACTTC.

J is TRBJ1-1 and V is TRBV15; TRBD1 matches at 7 bases. The CDR3 loop spans 14 amino acids. The V and J ends lost 3 bases and 4 bases, in that order; junction bases with no gene match: 5. Germline V gene lookup returns CDR1 LNHNV and CDR2 YYDKDF (reference sequence). The CDR3 sequence: CATSRATGATEAFF. The CDR3 DNA follows: TGTGCCACCAGCAGGGCTACAGGGGCCACTGAAGCTTTCTTT.

Notes on this clonotype: It may be a read error: a sequence one base away is much more abundant. This rearrangement joins TRBV29-1 to TRBJ2-3; D is unclear. Germline V gives CDR1 SQVTM, CDR2 ANQGSEA. The CDR3 is made up of 11 amino acids. The CDR3 is CGVEVGVTQYF. DNA for the CDR3: TGCGGCGTTGAAGTCGGAGTTACGCAGTATTTT.

V usage is TRBV7-2 and J usage is TRBJ1-2; 7 nucleotides line up with TRBD1. Germline V gene data show CDR1 as SGHTA and CDR2 as FQGNSA. The CDR3 totals 14 residues. Trimming cost V 3 bases and J 8 bases; bases outside gene matches: 9. The CDR3 sequence: CASSFNRGTGGYTF. The CDR3 DNA is TGTGCCAGCAGCTTTAACAGGGGCACGGGAGGCTACACCTTC.